The rows below give T cell receptor beta chains drawn from one sample of a study of cytomegalovirus exposure and HLA in healthy donors. This table comes from immunoSEQ multiplex PCR, and its TCRdb copy is limited to in-frame clones, with some not included. The sample lists around 260,000 clones; about 90% were seen once. Sequenced input: PBMCs. Receptors were obtained from a woman under 40 in good health and CMV-seronegative. Each CDR3 is given with its conserved first and last residue. The order of the fields is J gene, clone size, V gene, D gene, CDR3 DNA, CDR3 protein. A D gene is named only where the DNA matches it firmly. Where a row states a size, it is once, few, many or the class of an expanded clone; other rows omit it.

j_call: TRBJ2-3; clone_size: NA; v_call: TRBV28; d_call: NA; cdr3_nt: TGTGCCAGCAGTTTTGGCGGTACGCAGTATTTT; cdr3_aa: CASSFGGTQYF
j_call: TRBJ2-7; clone_size: NA; v_call: TRBV7-8; d_call: NA; cdr3_nt: TGTGCCAGCAGCCCCCGCGAGACCTCGCTCTACGAGCAGTACTTC; cdr3_aa: CASSPRETSLYEQYF
j_call: TRBJ1-3; clone_size: NA; v_call: TRBV6-1; d_call: NA; cdr3_nt: TGTGCCAGCATTCAAGGAAACACCATATATTTT; cdr3_aa: CASIQGNTIYF
j_call: TRBJ2-7; clone_size: NA; v_call: TRBV2; d_call: NA; cdr3_nt: TGTGCCAGCAGCGGATTAAAAGGGGGCTTAGAGCGGGACCAGCCGGTAGTCACCTACGAGCAGTACTTC; cdr3_aa: CASSGLKGGLERDQPVVTYEQYF
j_call: TRBJ2-7; clone_size: NA; v_call: TRBV5-1; d_call: TRBD1; cdr3_nt: TGCGCCAGCAGCTTGGGGTACAGGGGGCGATTCTACGAGCAGTACTTC; cdr3_aa: CASSLGYRGRFYEQYF
j_call: TRBJ1-5; clone_size: NA; v_call: TRBV6-1; d_call: NA; cdr3_nt: TGTGCCAGCAGTGAAGCAGGGGGAAACAATCAGCCCCAGCATTTT; cdr3_aa: CASSEAGGNNQPQHF
j_call: TRBJ2-7; clone_size: few; v_call: TRBV5-1; d_call: NA; cdr3_nt: TGCGCCAGCAGCCTCGGAGTGAGCGAGCAGTACTTC; cdr3_aa: CASSLGVSEQYF
j_call: TRBJ2-7; clone_size: NA; v_call: TRBV27; d_call: TRBD1; cdr3_nt: TGTGCCAGCAGTTTTCGTTTTTATGACAGGGGCCAGGCCTACGAGCAGTACTTC; cdr3_aa: CASSFRFYDRGQAYEQYF
j_call: TRBJ2-1; clone_size: NA; v_call: TRBV5-1; d_call: NA; cdr3_nt: TGCGCCAGCAGCTTGGAGGGTCCGAGGAATGAGCAGTTCTTC; cdr3_aa: CASSLEGPRNEQFF
j_call: TRBJ1-4; clone_size: NA; v_call: TRBV19; d_call: NA; cdr3_nt: TGTGCCAGTAGTTCTGGGGGGGAAAAACTGTTTTTT; cdr3_aa: CASSSGGEKLFF